The present TCR beta chain was sequenced within a study of Ad26.COV2.S vaccination and SARS-CoV-2 variants (dated by TCRdb to about 2021). Background on the whole study: Donors in the vaccine arm were drawn from COV1001, a phase I-IIa trial of Ad26.COV2.S in healthy adults that was multicentre, randomized, double-blind and placebo-controlled. Ad26.COV2.S was administered intramuscularly at a dose of 5x10^10 or 1x10^11 viral particles, either as one shot or as two shots given 56 days apart. Sequencing of the TCRbeta repertoire served to evaluate the specificity and breadth of SARS-CoV-2-reactive T cell receptors following Ad26.COV2.S vaccination. A total of approximately 32 samples were included in the TCR-sequenced set, comprising around 19 Ad26.COV2.S vaccine recipients, 5 placebo recipients and 8 SARS-CoV-2 convalescent individuals. Participants in the trial were split at random into five groups of five each, receiving low-dose or high-dose Ad26.COV2.S once or twice, or else placebo on both occasions. Throughout the experiments and outcome assessment, investigators stayed blinded to trial group allocation. Broader findings and caveats from the paper: Substantial breadth of spike-specific CD8+ and CD4+ T cell responses was reported after vaccination. The authors noted that total T cell responses may have been underestimated by the TCR breadth and depth analyses. Ad26.COV2.S recipients had higher spike-specific TCR breadth than placebo recipients (P = 0.0014). Comparable non-spike TCR breadth was observed between vaccine and placebo recipients, consistent with only spike being contained in the vaccine. The study was not powered to compare responses between vaccine doses or regimens.

About this clone itself: Its antigen is not yet known. No base quality information exists; no much larger clone differs at one position.

The treatment or condition label corresponds to: approximately 18 received Ad26.COV2.S at low or high dose, single or two shots; 5 received placebo; per-sample allocation not given. For vaccine and placebo recipients, the sequenced repertoires came from samples collected on day 63 after the first injection. Cohort 1b enrolled roughly 25 adults aged 18-55 years at a single site in Boston, USA, between 29 July and 7 August 2020. Ad26.COV2.S consisted of a replication-incompetent adenovirus type 26 vector by which a prefusion-stabilized SARS-CoV-2 spike protein from the original Wuhan strain was expressed. From the cysteine up to the phenylalanine, the CDR3 has a length of 16 residues. The retained sequence is limited to the CDR3, 48 bases, with the frame set at the first base. From V the trimming removes 8 bases and from J it removes 5 bases, while the gene matches leave 17 bases of the junction unaccounted for. CDR1 and CDR2 are read off the germline V gene as SNHLY and FYNNEI.

The immunoSEQ Assay was used to sequence TCRbeta CDR3 regions. After extraction, genomic DNA underwent amplification by bias-controlled multiplex PCR, followed by high-throughput sequencing. In the source study's methods: To quantify the absolute abundance of every unique TCRbeta CDR3 region, sequences were collapsed and filtered. Usable DNA was measured by amplifying reference genes present in all nucleated cells, and TCRbeta template counts were normalized to that usable DNA to estimate T cell fraction. Repertoire TCRs were annotated as SARS-CoV-2-specific by exact matching of V gene, CDR3 amino acid sequence and J gene to a known reactive TCR set. The reference SARS-CoV-2 TCR set was derived from MIRA and filtered for enrichment in COVID-19-positive ImmuneCODE repertoires, a step that removed public or cross-reactive TCRs. Using the MIRA antigens, annotated TCRs were further analysed by specific ORF or by position within an ORF. Breadth was defined as the number of annotated unique rearrangements divided by the total number of unique productive rearrangements, and depth was defined as the summed frequency of the annotated unique rearrangements. Group comparisons of TCR breadth used two-sided Wilcoxon rank-sum tests. TCRdb holds this immuneACCESS table with in-frame rearrangements only. Some clones are missing; in checked studies, unresolved V genes explain under half, and the rest has no known cause. V and J calls plus clone size are reproduced from that table; the DNA served to infer D and trimming. The sample table holds approximately 400,000 clones, of which roughly 85% were seen once. Approximately 3.5% of the sample is taken by the ten largest.

The sequencing used peripheral blood, collected in a trial of Ad26.COV2.S vaccine versus placebo. This clonotype was sampled from a person between 18 and 65 years old who received the Ad26.COV2.S COVID-19 vaccine or a placebo. Recombination joined TRBV2 with TRBJ2-5; TRBD2 fits 7 bases in the junction. In nucleotides, the sequence is TGTGCCAGCGGGGATCGGGAGGCCGGTAAAGGGGAGACCCAGTACTTC. Translated, it gives CASGDREAGKGETQYF.